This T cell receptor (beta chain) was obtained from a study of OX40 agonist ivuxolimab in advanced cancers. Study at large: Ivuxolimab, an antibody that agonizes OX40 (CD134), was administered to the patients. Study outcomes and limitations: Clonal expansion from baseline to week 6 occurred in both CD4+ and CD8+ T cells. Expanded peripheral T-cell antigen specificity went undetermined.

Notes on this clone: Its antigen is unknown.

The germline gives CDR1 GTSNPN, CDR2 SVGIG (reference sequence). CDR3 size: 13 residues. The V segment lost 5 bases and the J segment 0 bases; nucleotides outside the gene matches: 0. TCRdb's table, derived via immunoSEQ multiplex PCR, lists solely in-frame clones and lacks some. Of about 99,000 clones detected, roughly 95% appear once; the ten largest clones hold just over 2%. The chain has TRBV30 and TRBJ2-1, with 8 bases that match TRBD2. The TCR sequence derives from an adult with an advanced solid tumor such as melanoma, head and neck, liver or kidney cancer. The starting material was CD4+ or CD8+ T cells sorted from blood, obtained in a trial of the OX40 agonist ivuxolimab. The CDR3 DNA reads TGTGCCTGGGCGGGGGGCTCCTACAATGAGCAGTTCTTC. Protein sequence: CAWAGGSYNEQFF.